The 2 T cell receptor beta chains reported below all come from one sample, sequenced in a study of T cell repertoires in cytomegalovirus infection. From the reads, TCRdb called clonotypes with MiXCR, one entry per CDR3 protein. The table lists 600,000 to 700,000 distinct CDR3 sequences, around 32% of them singletons. What these receptors recognize is not known. This sample comprised cultured PBMCs, obtained from culture after CMV antigen stimulation. Receptor source: a human donor in good health (CMV status not recorded). Some clones in this sample may be carry-over from other donors' samples.

The V and J genes are TRBV20-1 and TRBJ2-3; 8 nucleotides match TRBD2. This CDR3 has 14 amino acids. The germline V gene encodes CDR1 DFQATT and CDR2 SNEGSKA (reference sequence). The V and J ends lost 3 bases and 2 bases, in that order; junction bases with no gene match: 4. The CDR3 spells CSASERGPTDTQYF. Written as DNA, the CDR3 is TGCAGTGCTAGCGAGCGGGGGCCCACAGATACGCAGTATTTT.

This clonotype was seen only a few times. The V and J genes are TRBV7-2 and TRBJ2-2; tentative D call: TRBD2 (6 bases). The germline gives CDR1 SGHTA, CDR2 FQGNSA. Trimming pared 3 bases from V and 8 bases from J, leaving 16 bases between. The CDR3 covers 15 residues. CDR3 DNA: TGTGCCAGCAGCTTTGTGTGGCGTGGGACTGGGGAGCTGTTTTTT. Encoded protein: CASSFVWRGTGELFF.